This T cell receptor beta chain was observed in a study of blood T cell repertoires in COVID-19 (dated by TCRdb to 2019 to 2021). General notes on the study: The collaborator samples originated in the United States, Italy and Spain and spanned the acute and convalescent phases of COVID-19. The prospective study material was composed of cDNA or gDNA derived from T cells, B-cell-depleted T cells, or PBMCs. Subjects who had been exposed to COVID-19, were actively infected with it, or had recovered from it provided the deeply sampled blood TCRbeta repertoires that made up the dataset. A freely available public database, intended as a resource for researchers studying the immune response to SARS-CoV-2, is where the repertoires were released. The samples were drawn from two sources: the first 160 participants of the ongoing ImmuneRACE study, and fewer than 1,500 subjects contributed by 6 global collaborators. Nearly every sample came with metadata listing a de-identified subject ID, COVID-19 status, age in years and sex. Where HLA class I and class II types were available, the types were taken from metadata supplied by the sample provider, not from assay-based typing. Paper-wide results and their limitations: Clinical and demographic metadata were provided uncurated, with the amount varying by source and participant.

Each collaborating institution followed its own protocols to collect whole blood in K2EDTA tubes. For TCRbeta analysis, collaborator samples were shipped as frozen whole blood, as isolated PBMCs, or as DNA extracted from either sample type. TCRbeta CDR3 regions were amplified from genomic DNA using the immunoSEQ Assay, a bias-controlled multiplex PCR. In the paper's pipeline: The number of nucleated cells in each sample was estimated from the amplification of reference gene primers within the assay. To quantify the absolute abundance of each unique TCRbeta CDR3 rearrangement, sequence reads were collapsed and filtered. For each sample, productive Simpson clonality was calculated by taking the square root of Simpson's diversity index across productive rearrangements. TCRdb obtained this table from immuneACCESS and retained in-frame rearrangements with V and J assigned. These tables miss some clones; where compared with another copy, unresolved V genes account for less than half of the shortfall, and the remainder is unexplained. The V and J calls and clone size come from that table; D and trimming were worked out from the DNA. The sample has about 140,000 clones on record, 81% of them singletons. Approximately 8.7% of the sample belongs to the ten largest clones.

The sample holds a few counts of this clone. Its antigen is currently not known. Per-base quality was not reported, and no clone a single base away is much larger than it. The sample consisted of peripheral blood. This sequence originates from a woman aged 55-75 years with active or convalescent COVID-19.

Here is the DNA: TGTGCCAGCAGTTTACCAGCGCGCTCCTACGAGCAGTACTTC. Translated, it gives CASSLPARSYEQYF. The chain employs TRBV28 and TRBJ2-7; no D gene call is confident. Trimming takes 2 bases from V and 0 bases from J, and the germline ends sit 8 bases apart. Spanning cysteine to phenylalanine, the CDR3 consists of 14 amino acids. Only the CDR3 DNA stays, 42 bases, in frame from base 1. Based on the germline V gene, the CDR1 and CDR2 sequences are MDHEN and SYDVKM.